The 27 T cell receptor beta chains listed next were all sequenced from one sample in a study of T cells expressing NK-cell markers. From the 5' RACE reads, TCRdb lists one entry per CDR3 protein and no DNA. The sample data list about 540,000 distinct CDR3 sequences. The source material was blood T cells: a sorted CD56 or NKG2C T cell subset, CD4+ or CD8+ T cells, or bulk PBMC T cells (not recorded which). The receptors stem from a man aged 18-30 years in good health.

The chain combines TRBV10-3 with TRBJ2-4; TCRdb lists TRBD2, though no DNA is available to test this call. There are 17 residues in the CDR3. CDR1 is ENHRY and CDR2 is SYGVKD in the germline V gene. CDR3 sequence: CAISETGLARAKNIQYF.

This rearrangement joins TRBV4-3 to TRBJ2-2. Germline V lookup: CDR1 LGHNA, CDR2 YSLEER. CDR3 size: 14 residues. The CDR3 sequence: CASSQDRRNGELFF.

V usage is TRBV7-6 and J usage is TRBJ2-5. This CDR3 comprises 16 residues. Germline V gives CDR1 SGHVS, CDR2 FNYEAQ. CDR3 amino acids: CASSFQDAITQETQYF. The full variable domain, with the rest looked up from reference TRBV7-6 and TRBJ2-5, is GAGVSQSPRYKVTKRGQDVALRCDPISGHVSLYWYRQALGQGPEFLTYFNYEAQQDKSGLPNDRFSAERPEGSISTLTIQRTEQRDSAMYRCASSFQDAITQETQYFGPGTRLLVL.

The J gene is TRBJ2-3, the V gene TRBV6-5. The germline V gene has CDR1 MNHEY and CDR2 SVGAGI. This CDR3 comprises 16 residues. CDR3 sequence: CASSYSQYRGTDTQYF.

The rearrangement uses TRBV30 and TRBJ2-1; TCRdb's assignment of TRBD2 cannot be checked, as there is no DNA. The CDR3 is 15 residues long. Germline CDR1 reads GTSNPN; CDR2 reads SVGIG (reference sequence). CDR3 region: CAWDIAGVRFNEQFF.

The CDR3 loop is CASSLGTGTLNEQFF. This chain connects TRBV5-6 to TRBJ2-1; TCRdb outputs TRBD1, but without DNA this stays unchecked. This CDR3 has 15 amino acids. CDR1 SGHDT and CDR2 YYEEEE come from the germline V gene. Based on the CDR3 plus reference TRBV5-6 and TRBJ2-1, the full variable domain is DAGVTQSPTHLIKTRGQQVTLRCSPKSGHDTVSWYQQALGQGPQFIFQYYEEEERQRGNFPDRFSGHQFPNYSSELNVNALLLGDSALYLCASSLGTGTLNEQFFGPGTRLTVL.

The chain is built from TRBV9 and TRBJ1-6; absent DNA, TCRdb's TRBD1 call cannot be checked. Per germline, CDR1 SGDLS and CDR2 YYNGEE. The CDR3 has 17 residues. CDR3 sequence: CASSARDRGAPDSPLHF. The variable domain in full, with the rest retrieved from reference TRBV9 and TRBJ1-6, is DSGVTQTPKHLITATGQRVTLRCSPRSGDLSVYWYQQSLDQGLQFLIQYYNGEERAKGNILERFSAQQFPDLHSELNLSSLELGDSALYFCASSARDRGAPDSPLHFGNGTRLTVT.

V and J are TRBV4-3 and TRBJ1-2; TCRdb's assignment of TRBD1 cannot be checked, as there is no DNA. Looked up from germline, CDR1 is LGHNA and CDR2 is YSLEER. CDR3 size: 15 residues. The chain's CDR3 is CASTPWGSGTYGYTF.

This CDR3 reads CAWSVPGRDYEQYF. The V call is TRBV30, the J call TRBJ2-7; TCRdb selects TRBD1, and the lack of DNA leaves this call unchecked. The CDR3 is 14 amino acids. CDR1 is GTSNPN, CDR2 SVGIG, per germline (reference sequence).

The chain uses TRBV28 and TRBJ2-2; TCRdb names TRBD1, which stays unverified in the absence of DNA. The CDR3 runs to 18 residues. CDR1 is MDHEN, CDR2 SYDVKM, per germline. The CDR3 sequence is CASSLWVLQGANTGELFF.

The chain combines TRBV6-5 with TRBJ1-6; TCRdb designates TRBD1, a call that cannot be tested without DNA. Per the germline V gene, CDR1 is MNHEY and CDR2 is SVGAGI. The CDR3 loop spans 15 amino acids. CDR3 sequence reads: CASSYSGAVGSPLHF.

This chain links TRBV7-9 with TRBJ1-2; TCRdb calls TRBD1, which cannot be checked without DNA. The CDR3 extends over 16 amino acids. CDR1 is SEHNR and CDR2 is FQNEAQ in the germline V gene (reference sequence). The CDR3 spells CASSLTLVRDSYGYTF.

V gene TRBV4-2 combines with J gene TRBJ2-1; TCRdb gives TRBD2 as the D gene, but with no DNA this cannot be confirmed. Germline-derived CDR1 and CDR2 are LGHNA and YNFKEQ. This CDR3 region has 16 residues. CDR3 protein: CASSQVGTSAFNEQFF.

This chain links TRBV10-3 with TRBJ2-3; TCRdb names TRBD2, which stays unverified in the absence of DNA. The CDR3 length is 14 residues. From germline, CDR1 is ENHRY and CDR2 SYGVKD. CDR3 amino acids: CAIKAGGSTDTQYF.

The V call is TRBV19, the J call TRBJ2-7. Per germline, CDR1 LNHDA and CDR2 SQIVND (reference sequence). There are 11 residues in the CDR3. The CDR3 here is CAAGPSYEQYF.

The V gene is TRBV7-6, the J gene TRBJ2-1; TCRdb proposes TRBD2, but this gene call is untestable without DNA. The CDR3 covers 19 residues. Germline CDR1 and CDR2: SGHVS and FNYEAQ. This chain's CDR3 is CASSRLAGGPGIGYNEQFF.

The chain combines TRBV12-3 or TRBV12-4 with TRBJ2-2. The CDR3 is 14 residues long. CDR3 protein: CASSFPKNTGELFF.

The chain has TRBV12-3 or TRBV12-4 and TRBJ1-1; no DNA is available, so the TRBD1 call from TCRdb remains unchecked. CDR3 length: 15 residues. The CDR3: CASSLDQGKNTEAFF.

V gene TRBV6-2 or TRBV6-3 combines with J gene TRBJ2-1; checking the TCRdb D call of TRBD2 is not possible without DNA. This CDR3 is built from 20 residues. In germline, CDR1 is MNHEY, CDR2 SVGEGT. The CDR3 loop is CASSYTPPAGDPGSYNEQFF.

The V and J genes are TRBV6-5 and TRBJ1-2. The CDR3 spans 15 residues. Germline V gene lookup returns CDR1 MNHEY and CDR2 SVGAGI. The CDR3 reads CASSYSRTANYGYTF.

The chain uses TRBV28 and TRBJ2-1; TCRdb's D call, TRBD2, is unchecked because there is no DNA. CDR1 is MDHEN, CDR2 SYDVKM, per germline. This CDR3 comprises 13 residues. Here the CDR3 reads CASSLRLAGEQFF.

This chain connects TRBV12-3 or TRBV12-4 to TRBJ2-1; the TCRdb call, TRBD2, lacks DNA for checking. The CDR3 covers 15 residues. The CDR3 loop reads CASQPTSGRIGEQFF.

The V call is TRBV12-3 or TRBV12-4, the J call TRBJ2-1; with no DNA, the TCRdb D assignment of TRBD1 cannot be verified. The CDR3 is 14 amino acids. CDR3 loop: CASSTPGTNNEQFF.

The V call is TRBV5-1, the J call TRBJ2-3; the D gene TCRdb calls, TRBD1, cannot be checked with no DNA. The V gene's germline CDR1 is SGHRS and CDR2 YFSETQ. The CDR3 is made up of 19 amino acids. Here the CDR3 reads CASSFVSGLGTFWADTQYF.

The rearrangement joins TRBV12-3 or TRBV12-4 to TRBJ2-3. The CDR3 is 14 amino acids. The CDR3 region is CASSFGSSTDTQYF.

The rearrangement joins TRBV20-1 to TRBJ2-3; TCRdb gives TRBD1 as the D gene, but with no DNA this cannot be confirmed. Germline V CDR1 and CDR2: DFQATT, SNEGSKA (reference sequence). This CDR3 spans 13 amino acids. This CDR3 is CSVGTAYGDTQYF.

V is TRBV7-2 and J is TRBJ2-1; TCRdb's D call of TRBD2 is untestable without DNA. The germline V gene encodes CDR1 SGHTA and CDR2 FQGNSA. The CDR3 sequence is 16 residues long. The CDR3 loop reads CASSPAPSGSFYEQFF.